The subject of this entry is one T cell receptor beta chain. This sample stems from a study of shared clonotypes between healthy human individuals. On the study more broadly: Three CD4 naive, three CD4 memory, two CD8 naive and one CD8 memory plate were used per donor.

The CDR3 spans 14 residues. The germline V and J ends were trimmed by 6 bases and 4 bases, with 15 bases remaining between them. Germline CDR1 is SEHNR and CDR2 is FQNEAQ (reference sequence). Using immunoSEQ multiplex PCR, the repertoire was profiled, and TCRdb retains in-frame clones only, with some absent. The sample gives about a million clones, 60% to 80% of which show up once; about 1.5% is in the top ten. Material: memory CD4+ T cells sorted from blood. Subset defined: CD45RA-negative fraction. The TCR sequence derives from a man in his late teens or twenties in good health. The chain carries TRBV7-9 and TRBJ2-5, with a tentative D call TRBD1 (6 bases). CDR3 nucleotides: TGTGCCAGCAGAGGTGCAGGGGCAGGAGAGACCCAGTACTTC. It is translated as CASRGAGAGETQYF.